Below are 21 T cell receptor beta chains sequenced from a single sample in a study of cytomegalovirus exposure and HLA in healthy donors. The PCR ran on 60 Vbeta and 13 Jbeta primers. The method was immunoSEQ multiplex PCR; TCRdb's version includes in-frame clones alone and lacks a portion of them. The sample lists approximately 81,000 clones, around four fifths occurring once. Sequencing was done on a sample of PBMCs. The receptor set was obtained from a man between 45 and 60 years old in good health and CMV-seropositive.

The rearrangement links TRBV7-9 to TRBJ1-1; 11 bases are a match to TRBD1. CDR1 and CDR2 from the germline V gene are SEHNR and FQNEAQ (reference sequence). The CDR3 totals 18 residues. After removal of 5 bases from V and 0 bases from J, the junction contained 11 bases not matched to a gene. The CDR3 DNA is TGTGCCAGCAGCCCCGGGCCGGGACAGGGGGACCTGAACACTGAAGCTTTCTTT. It specifies CASSPGPGQGDLNTEAFF.

This clone occurred once. This rearrangement joins TRBV19 to TRBJ1-4; 10 bases match TRBD1. The CDR3 is made up of 16 amino acids. The trim removed 5 bases at V and 9 bases at J, leaving 12 bases unmatched. Per the germline V gene, CDR1 is LNHDA and CDR2 is SQIVND (reference sequence). CDR3 loop: CASSSTVRDRGKKLFF. Here the CDR3 DNA reads TGTGCCAGTAGTTCGACCGTCCGGGACAGGGGTAAAAAACTGTTTTTT.

The CDR3 sequence is CASSRNWNSGGSYEQYF. CDR3 DNA: TGCGCCAGCAGCCGGAATTGGAATAGCGGGGGGTCCTACGAGCAGTACTTC. The chain uses TRBV4-3 and TRBJ2-7; 10 nucleotides agree with TRBD2. Germline loops: CDR1 LGHNA, CDR2 YSLEER. The trim removed 4 bases at V and 1 base at J, leaving 10 bases unmatched. CDR3 size: 17 residues.

The CDR3 is CASRYRESPLHF. The CDR3 nucleotides read TGTGCCAGCAGATACAGGGAGTCACCCCTCCACTTT. The J gene is TRBJ1-6, the V gene TRBV6-6; possible D gene TRBD1, 6 bases. CDR3 length: 12 amino acids. Trimming cost V 6 bases and J 10 bases, with 10 bases left between them. Germline V gene data show CDR1 as MNHNY and CDR2 as SVGAGI (reference sequence).

This clone was counted only a few times. The chain has TRBV11-3 and TRBJ2-7; 9 nucleotides match TRBD1. The V and J ends lost 4 bases and 1 base, in that order; junction bases with no gene match: 14. The CDR3 contains 18 residues. The germline V gene encodes CDR1 SGHNT and CDR2 YENEEA. The CDR3 sequence: CASSSSSVRDRVSYEQYF. CDR3 nucleotides: TGTGCCAGCAGCTCCTCGAGCGTACGGGACAGGGTGTCCTACGAGCAGTACTTC.

The chain carries TRBV29-1 and TRBJ2-3, with D possibly TRBD2 on 6 matching bases. Germline CDR1 is SQVTM and CDR2 is ANQGSEA. This CDR3 contains 14 residues. V lost 6 bases to trimming and J lost 2 bases, with 15 bases between them. CDR3 sequence reads: CSVGGSAFTDTQYF. Written as DNA, the CDR3 is TGCAGCGTGGGGGGTTCAGCGTTCACAGATACGCAGTATTTT.

This chain links TRBV18 with TRBJ2-1; 10 bases align to TRBD1. The V segment lost 6 bases and the J segment 7 bases; nucleotides outside the gene matches: 12. The germline V gene has CDR1 KGHSH and CDR2 LQKENI. This CDR3 is 16 amino acids long. Here the CDR3 DNA reads TGTGCCAGCTCCCTCGAGCTGGGGGACAGGGGTAATGAGCAGTTCTTC. This encodes CASSLELGDRGNEQFF.

The rearrangement links TRBV19 to TRBJ1-6, with 9 bases fitting TRBD1. This CDR3 has 14 amino acids. Germline CDR1 LNHDA, CDR2 SQIVND (reference sequence). After removal of 0 bases from V and 10 bases from J, the junction contained 1 base not matched to a gene. The CDR3 DNA sequence: TGTGCCAGTAGTATAGACGACAGGGGGTCACCCCTCCACTTT. Translating it yields CASSIDDRGSPLHF.

This clone was detected once. This sequence joins TRBV7-9 and TRBJ2-2; the D gene is possibly TRBD2 (5 bases). Trimming removed 3 bases at V and 5 bases at J, with 10 bases between. Germline V CDR1 and CDR2: SEHNR, FQNEAQ (reference sequence). The CDR3 has 14 amino acids. The DNA of the CDR3 is TGTGCCAGCAGCTTCCTTGGGAGTACCGGGGAGCTGTTTTTT. This sequence encodes CASSFLGSTGELFF.

The V and J genes are TRBV14 and TRBJ2-3; D perhaps matches TRBD1 (5 bases). V lost 1 base to trimming and J lost 2 bases, with 13 bases between them. The CDR3 loop spans 16 amino acids. Germline CDR1 SGHDN, CDR2 FVKESK. CDR3 sequence: CASSQVTGRATDTQYF. CDR3 nucleotides: TGTGCCAGCAGCCAAGTAACAGGAAGGGCCACAGATACGCAGTATTTT.

This chain joins TRBV4-1 and TRBJ2-7, with TRBD1 as a possible D gene (5 bases). Germline-derived CDR1 and CDR2 are MGHRA and YSYEKL. The V end lost 1 base, the J end lost 4 bases, and 8 bases lay between the germline ends. CDR3 length: 13 amino acids. The CDR3 region has the DNA TGCGCCAGCAGCCAAGTTAAGGGGTACGAGCAGTACTTC. Protein: CASSQVKGYEQYF.

The chain couples TRBV30 to TRBJ2-7; a weak D match, TRBD2 (6 bases). CDR1 and CDR2 from the germline V gene are GTSNPN and SVGIG (reference sequence). The CDR3 runs to 13 residues. The V end lost 2 bases, the J end lost 3 bases, and 11 bases lay between the germline ends. The CDR3: CAWSSGLGYEQYF. CDR3 DNA sequence: TGTGCCTGGAGTTCGGGACTGGGCTACGAGCAGTACTTC. The full variable domain, in which reference TRBV30 and TRBJ2-7 provide the parts outside the CDR3, is SQTIHQWPATLVQPVGSPLSLECTVEGTSNPNLYWYRQAAGRGLQLLFYSVGIGQISSEVPQNLSASRPQDRQFILSSKKLLLSDSGFYLCAWSSGLGYEQYFGPGTRLTVT.

This clone was seen once. The rearrangement joins TRBV7-9 to TRBJ2-4; TRBD2 matches 8 bases. With V trimmed by 0 bases and J by 8 bases, 6 bases remained unmatched. The CDR3 runs to 15 residues. The germline V gene encodes CDR1 SEHNR and CDR2 FQNEAQ (reference sequence). This chain's CDR3 is CASSLASSGSYIQYF. DNA for the CDR3: TGTGCCAGCAGCTTAGCGTCTAGCGGGTCGTACATTCAGTACTTC.

The chain links TRBV7-9 to TRBJ1-1; unclear D gene. Trimming stripped 5 bases from V and 10 bases from J, with 14 bases between. Looked up from germline, CDR1 is SEHNR and CDR2 is FQNEAQ (reference sequence). The CDR3 totals 12 residues. The CDR3, as DNA: TGTGCCAGCAGCCCCGCGGGGATTAGAGCTTTCTTT. This gives the protein CASSPAGIRAFF.

This clone appeared a few times. V is TRBV6-5 and J is TRBJ2-1; D is possibly TRBD1 (5 bases). The germline V gene encodes CDR1 MNHEY and CDR2 SVGAGI. The CDR3 length is 12 residues. V lost 4 bases to trimming and J lost 5 bases, with 6 bases between them. In DNA, the CDR3 is TGTGCCAGCAGTTCGACAGACAATGAGCAGTTCTTC. Protein sequence: CASSSTDNEQFF.

This clone was seen once. A read error may account for a junction end that differs from germline. The CDR3 sequence is CASSEGEGRTAKNSQYF. CDR3 in DNA: TGCGCCAGCAGTGAGGGGGAGGGTAGGACAGCCAAAAACAGTCAGTACTTC. The V gene is TRBV10-1, the J gene TRBJ2-4, with D maybe TRBD2 (7 bases). The CDR3 runs 17 residues. Germline V lookup: CDR1 WNHNN, CDR2 SYGVQD (reference sequence).

Points on this clone: This sample includes further DNA sequences coding for the same CDR3. This rearrangement joins TRBV7-7 to TRBJ2-5, with a tentative D call TRBD2 (6 bases). CDR3 length: 15 amino acids. Germline loops: CDR1 SSHAT, CDR2 FNYEAQ (reference sequence). With 5 bases removed from V and 3 bases from J, the gap between germline ends came to 16 bases. CDR3 coding DNA: TGTGCCAGCAGCCGGCTTAGTGGGGGGAAAGAGACCCAGTACTTC. This sequence encodes CASSRLSGGKETQYF.

The chain uses TRBV19 and TRBJ1-2; D not resolved. The V end was cut by 8 bases, the J end by 0 bases, with 7 bases between. Germline V gene lookup returns CDR1 LNHDA and CDR2 SQIVND (reference sequence). The CDR3 has 12 amino acids. The CDR3 loop is CASQNPNYGYTF. CDR3 DNA sequence: TGTGCCAGTCAGAATCCTAACTATGGCTACACCTTC.

The genes are TRBV9 and TRBJ2-3; unclear D gene. Trimming removed 0 bases from V and 2 bases from J, with 7 bases in between. This CDR3 has 14 amino acids. In germline, CDR1 is SGDLS, CDR2 YYNGEE. This CDR3 reads CASSVVPVTDTQYF. For the CDR3, the DNA is TGTGCCAGCAGCGTAGTTCCGGTCACAGATACGCAGTATTTT.

V gene TRBV27 combines with J gene TRBJ1-4; no clear D gene. The CDR3 totals 13 residues. V was trimmed by 5 bases and J by 10 bases, leaving 14 bases between them. In germline, CDR1 is MNHEY, CDR2 SMNVEV (reference sequence). For the CDR3, the DNA is TGTGCCAGCAGTCCCGTCTTCGGAGGAAAACTGTTTTTT. Translating it yields CASSPVFGGKLFF.

The chain couples TRBV20-1 to TRBJ2-3; perhaps TRBD1 as D (6 bases). Per germline, CDR1 DFQATT and CDR2 SNEGSKA (reference sequence). V lost 3 bases and J lost 11, with 12 bases in between. This CDR3 region has 11 residues. The CDR3 reads CSARSTGMQYF. The CDR3 DNA reads as TGCAGTGCTAGGAGCACAGGGATGCAGTATTTT.